A selection of T cell receptor beta chains follows, all from one sample in a study of blood T cell repertoires in COVID-19. Assay used: immunoSEQ multiplex PCR; TCRdb lists only in-frame clones, some missing. The sample lists 100,000 to 130,000 clones, just over 70% occurring once. The sequenced material came from peripheral blood. The receptors stem from a woman between 40 and 55 years old with acute or convalescent COVID-19. CDR3s include the opening cysteine and the closing phenylalanine or tryptophan. Fields, in order: J gene, D gene, V gene, clone size, CDR3 DNA, CDR3 protein. A D gene is named only where the DNA matches it firmly. Clone size is given for some rows only: seen once, a few or many times, or a class if the clone is expanded.

J: TRBJ1-1; D: -; V: TRBV6-5; size: -; DNA: TGTGCCAGCAGTTGGGGACAAATGAACACTGAAGCTTTCTTT; CDR3: CASSWGQMNTEAFF
J: TRBJ2-1; D: -; V: TRBV29-1; size: -; DNA: TGCAGCGTTGTGTCTGCGGATCGTTACAATGAGCAGTTCTTC; CDR3: CSVVSADRYNEQFF
J: TRBJ2-5; D: TRBD2; V: TRBV11-1; size: -; DNA: TGTGCCAGCAGCTTTGCTTCTGGGGGGGGCCAAGAGACCCAGTACTTC; CDR3: CASSFASGGGQETQYF
J: TRBJ2-7; D: -; V: TRBV3-1/TRBV3-2; size: many; DNA: TGTGCCAGCAGCCAAGCAGGGAGGGGGGTCTACGAGCAGTACTTC; CDR3: CASSQAGRGVYEQYF
J: TRBJ1-1; D: TRBD1; V: TRBV7-9; size: few; DNA: TGTGCCAGCAGCCCTAGGGGGCTCGGCACTGAAGCTTTCTTT; CDR3: CASSPRGLGTEAFF
J: TRBJ1-2; D: TRBD1; V: TRBV19; size: -; DNA: TGTGCCAGTACGAGGGACAGGGGGAACTATGGCTACACCTTC; CDR3: CASTRDRGNYGYTF
J: TRBJ2-3; D: -; V: TRBV7-2; size: -; DNA: TGTGCCAGCAGCTTAGTAATTACAGATACGCAGTATTTT; CDR3: CASSLVITDTQYF
J: TRBJ2-5; D: TRBD1; V: TRBV7-9; size: -; DNA: TGTGCCAGCAGCTCTCACAGGGGTTGGGAGACCCAGTACTTC; CDR3: CASSSHRGWETQYF
J: TRBJ2-7; D: TRBD1; V: TRBV5-8; size: once; DNA: TGTGCCAGCAGCTTGGGACAGGGGGGCGAGCAGTACTTC; CDR3: CASSLGQGGEQYF
J: TRBJ1-5; D: -; V: TRBV27; size: once; DNA: TGTGCCAGCAGTTTTAGGAGGGACGGACAGCCCCAGCATTTT; CDR3: CASSFRRDGQPQHF
J: TRBJ1-1; D: TRBD1; V: TRBV6-5; size: -; DNA: TGTGCCAGCAGTTTACAGGGGAGGACTGAAGCTTTCTTT; CDR3: CASSLQGRTEAFF
J: TRBJ2-5; D: TRBD1; V: TRBV9; size: -; DNA: TGTGCCAGCAGCACACAGGGGTTGGGGGAGACCCAGTACTTC; CDR3: CASSTQGLGETQYF
J: TRBJ1-5; D: TRBD1; V: TRBV7-9; size: many; DNA: TGTGCCAGCAGTTATACAGGGGGCGAGCCCCAGCATTTT; CDR3: CASSYTGGEPQHF
J: TRBJ2-2; D: -; V: TRBV6-5; size: few; DNA: TGTGCCAGCAGTCTTACAGGAAACACCGGGGAGCTGTTTTTT; CDR3: CASSLTGNTGELFF
J: TRBJ2-1; D: TRBD2; V: TRBV6-1; size: -; DNA: TGTGCCAGCAGTGATGAACTAGCGGGCAACAATGAGCAGTTCTTC; CDR3: CASSDELAGNNEQFF
J: TRBJ1-1; D: -; V: TRBV19; size: -; DNA: TGTGCCAGTAGTATCGGACATCAGCGGGGCGCTGAAGCTTTCTTT; CDR3: CASSIGHQRGAEAFF
J: TRBJ2-7; D: -; V: TRBV19; size: -; DNA: TGTGCCAGTAGTATTGGAACAGGCCGGTGGGAGCAGTACTTC; CDR3: CASSIGTGRWEQYF
J: TRBJ2-6; D: -; V: TRBV4-1; size: few; DNA: TGCGCCAGCAGCCAAGGACGGGGAGATGCTGGGGCCAACGTCCTGACTTTC; CDR3: CASSQGRGDAGANVLTF